A selection of T cell receptor beta chains follows, all from one sample in a study of control samples from healthy donors and cancer patients. The protocol was immunoSEQ multiplex PCR, while the TCRdb copy is restricted to in-frame clones and leaves out a portion. In the table there are under 450,000 clones, over 75% of which are singletons. The specimen was PBMCs. Every receptor here comes from a man aged 40-55 years with head and neck cancer. CDR3s include the opening cysteine and the closing phenylalanine or tryptophan. The D gene is left open where the match is weak. The size field is filled for only some rows; it gives once, few, many or a size class.

clone size	J gene	V gene	D gene	CDR3 protein	CDR3 DNA
NA	TRBJ1-2	TRBV7-2	NA	CASSPQSGGPAGYTF	TGTGCCAGCAGCCCTCAGTCCGGTGGGCCCGCTGGCTACACCTTC
NA	TRBJ1-3	TRBV7-9	NA	CASSSQVRSGNTIYF	TGTGCCAGCAGCTCACAGGTGCGCTCTGGAAACACCATATATTTT
NA	TRBJ1-6	TRBV6-1	TRBD1	CASSEVGQSSYNSPLHF	TGTGCCAGCAGTGAAGTGGGACAGAGCTCCTATAATTCACCCCTCCACTTT
NA	TRBJ2-7	TRBV19	NA	CARTGLLGVPYEQYF	TGTGCCAGGACTGGCCTGCTGGGCGTCCCCTACGAGCAGTACTTC
NA	TRBJ1-1	TRBV7-3	TRBD1	CASSPQAAGGDTEAFF	TGTGCCAGCAGCCCACAGGCGGCAGGGGGCGACACTGAAGCTTTCTTT
NA	TRBJ2-7	TRBV7-8	NA	CASSSRQARREQYF	TGTGCCAGCAGCTCTCGGCAGGCCCGGAGGGAGCAGTACTTC
NA	TRBJ2-7	TRBV5-4	TRBD1	CASRDRGSYEQYF	TGTGCCAGCAGGGACAGGGGCTCCTACGAGCAGTACTTC
NA	TRBJ1-1	TRBV19	TRBD1	CASRGDSKSTEAFF	TGTGCCAGTAGGGGGGACAGTAAATCCACTGAAGCTTTCTTT
NA	TRBJ2-3	TRBV4-3	TRBD1	CASSQDDRGLADTQYF	TGCGCCAGCAGCCAAGACGACAGGGGGTTGGCAGATACGCAGTATTTT
NA	TRBJ2-2	TRBV9	TRBD1	CASRHRQGAGELFF	TGTGCCAGCAGGCACCGACAGGGGGCCGGGGAGCTGTTTTTT
NA	TRBJ2-5	TRBV30	NA	CAQGQETQYF	TGTGCCCAGGGGCAAGAGACCCAGTACTTC
NA	TRBJ1-4	TRBV27	NA	CASGSSGGPGEKLFF	TGTGCCAGCGGCTCGTCGGGTGGCCCTGGTGAAAAACTGTTTTTT
NA	TRBJ2-7	TRBV27	NA	CASRVVGGSYEQYF	TGTGCCAGCAGGGTAGTCGGGGGATCCTACGAGCAGTACTTC
NA	TRBJ2-5	TRBV27	NA	CASSLVGVGQTQYF	TGTGCCAGCAGTTTAGTCGGTGTCGGGCAGACCCAGTACTTC
NA	TRBJ1-2	TRBV9	NA	CASSVGEARGYTF	TGTGCCAGCAGCGTAGGGGAGGCAAGGGGCTACACCTTC
NA	TRBJ1-5	TRBV27	TRBD1	CASSTGTEFNQPQHF	TGTGCCAGCAGCACCGGGACAGAATTCAATCAGCCCCAGCATTTT
few	TRBJ1-5	TRBV7-9	TRBD1	CASSLWTGDGNQPQHF	TGTGCCAGCAGCTTATGGACAGGGGACGGCAATCAGCCCCAGCATTTT
NA	TRBJ1-1	TRBV6-1	TRBD1	CASSEDRGMNTEAFF	TGTGCCAGCAGTGAGGACAGGGGGATGAACACTGAAGCTTTCTTT
NA	TRBJ2-3	TRBV7-3	NA	CASSPGTDTQYF	TGTGCCAGCAGCCCAGGCACAGATACGCAGTATTTT
NA	TRBJ2-2	TRBV6-7	NA	CASSYSSCMFEDAGELFF	TGTGCCAGCAGTTACTCGAGCTGTATGTTCGAAGACGCCGGGGAGCTGTTTTTT
NA	TRBJ1-2	TRBV5-5	TRBD1	CASSLGSTGDYGYTF	TGTGCCAGCAGCTTGGGGTCTACAGGGGACTATGGCTACACCTTC
once	TRBJ1-3	TRBV3-1/TRBV3-2	TRBD1	CASSHRWDRGAPGNTIYF	TGTGCCAGCAGCCACCGATGGGACAGGGGGGCTCCTGGAAACACCATATATTTT
once	TRBJ2-1	TRBV28	NA	CASSLGGGHGEQFF	TGTGCCAGCAGTTTAGGGGGGGGACATGGTGAGCAGTTCTTC
NA	TRBJ2-7	TRBV6-6	NA	CASRVTPGYEQYF	TGTGCCAGCAGGGTTACCCCAGGCTACGAGCAGTACTTC
NA	TRBJ2-7	TRBV2	NA	CASFDSARPYEQYF	TGTGCCAGCTTCGACAGCGCGCGACCCTACGAGCAGTACTTC
NA	TRBJ2-7	TRBV20-1	TRBD2	CSASPLAGGMDEQYF	TGCAGTGCGAGTCCCCTAGCGGGGGGAATGGACGAGCAGTACTTC
NA	TRBJ2-1	TRBV7-9	TRBD1	CASSLPGQINEQFF	TGTGCCAGCAGCTTACCGGGACAGATCAATGAGCAGTTCTTC
NA	TRBJ1-4	TRBV7-6	NA	CASSLRREVKPEKLFF	TGTGCCAGCAGCTTAAGAAGAGAAGTAAAGCCAGAAAAACTGTTTTTT
once	TRBJ2-1	TRBV5-6	TRBD2	CASSLGLAVTYNEQFF	TGTGCCAGCAGCTTGGGACTAGCGGTAACCTACAATGAGCAGTTCTTC
NA	TRBJ1-2	TRBV6-1	NA	CASSELGFYGYTF	TGTGCCAGCAGTGAATTGGGTTTCTATGGCTACACCTTC
NA	TRBJ1-5	TRBV5-5	NA	CASSLFKEGNSNQPQHF	TGTGCCAGCAGCTTATTCAAGGAAGGAAATAGCAATCAGCCCCAGCATTTT
NA	TRBJ2-3	TRBV7-3	TRBD1	CASSLTGGEGPSTDTQYF	TGTGCCAGCAGCTTAACAGGGGGCGAGGGACCTAGCACAGATACGCAGTATTTT
NA	TRBJ2-7	TRBV29-1	TRBD2	CSVRASGYEQYF	TGCAGCGTTCGAGCTAGCGGCTACGAGCAGTACTTC
NA	TRBJ2-2	TRBV19	NA	CASSIRGARGTGELFF	TGTGCCAGTAGTATCCGGGGGGCGCGAGGGACCGGGGAGCTGTTTTTT
NA	TRBJ2-3	TRBV18	NA	CASSPLASTDTQYF	TGTGCCAGCTCACCACTAGCGTCCACAGATACGCAGTATTTT
NA	TRBJ2-3	TRBV11-2	TRBD1	CASSWSTGDGRDTQYF	TGTGCCAGCAGCTGGTCCACAGGGGACGGGCGAGATACGCAGTATTTT
NA	TRBJ1-1	TRBV18	TRBD1	CASSQSEGQGAIEAFF	TGTGCCAGCTCACAGTCAGAGGGACAGGGGGCGATTGAAGCTTTCTTT
once	TRBJ1-1	TRBV29-1	TRBD1	CSVEDRGTEAFF	TGCAGCGTTGAGGACAGGGGCACTGAAGCTTTCTTT
NA	TRBJ1-6	TRBV5-1	NA	CASSQETGYNSPLHF	TGCGCCAGCAGCCAAGAGACAGGCTATAATTCACCCCTCCACTTT
NA	TRBJ2-5	TRBV24-1	TRBD1	CATSDILDRVRETQYF	TGTGCCACCAGTGATATCCTCGACAGGGTTCGGGAGACCCAGTACTTC
NA	TRBJ2-7	TRBV27	TRBD1	CASSILTGTGVYEQYF	TGTGCCAGCAGTATATTGACCGGGACAGGCGTCTACGAGCAGTACTTC
NA	TRBJ2-7	TRBV7-9	TRBD2	CASSPGSGQYEQYF	TGTGCCAGCAGCCCGGGTAGCGGGCAGTACGAGCAGTACTTC
NA	TRBJ2-2	TRBV7-3	NA	CASSLIGGPGGELFF	TGTGCCAGCAGCTTAATTGGGGGACCGGGCGGGGAGCTGTTTTTT
NA	TRBJ2-2	TRBV2	TRBD1	CASSGQGPNTGELFF	TGTGCCAGCAGCGGACAGGGGCCGAACACCGGGGAGCTGTTTTTT
NA	TRBJ2-7	TRBV14	TRBD1	CASSHLGQGFYEQYF	TGTGCCAGCAGCCACCTCGGACAGGGATTTTACGAGCAGTACTTC
NA	TRBJ1-5	TRBV19	NA	CASSIEATRRWGRTNQPQHF	TGTGCCAGTAGTATAGAGGCAACAAGGCGATGGGGACGGACCAATCAGCCCCAGCATTTT
NA	TRBJ2-5	TRBV10-3	TRBD1	CAISGKQGEQETQYF	TGTGCCATCAGTGGAAAACAGGGGGAACAAGAGACCCAGTACTTC
few	TRBJ2-3	TRBV7-2	TRBD2	CASRTSGGADTQYF	TGTGCCAGCAGAACTAGCGGGGGTGCAGATACGCAGTATTTT
NA	TRBJ2-7	TRBV18	NA	CASSPGRELSYEQYF	TGTGCCAGCTCACCAGGCAGGGAGCTCTCCTACGAGCAGTACTTC
NA	TRBJ2-2	TRBV7-9	TRBD2	CASSFYGGAPGELFF	TGTGCCAGCAGCTTTTACGGGGGGGCACCCGGGGAGCTGTTTTTT
once	TRBJ2-2	TRBV11-2	TRBD2	CASSLIYGGAQAGELFF	TGTGCCAGCAGCTTAATTTACGGGGGGGCACAAGCCGGGGAGCTGTTTTTT
NA	TRBJ1-2	TRBV6-5	NA	CASSYSQPSSGYTF	TGTGCCAGCAGTTACTCGCAGCCGTCTAGTGGCTACACCTTC
NA	TRBJ2-3	TRBV28	NA	CASKQGWGTDTQYF	TGTGCCAGCAAACAGGGATGGGGCACAGATACGCAGTATTTT
once	TRBJ1-1	TRBV27	TRBD1	CASRRTGGKDEAFF	TGTGCCAGCAGGCGGACAGGGGGCAAGGATGAAGCTTTCTTT
once	TRBJ2-2	TRBV19	NA	CASTHGPDPTGELFF	TGTGCCAGTACCCACGGACCAGATCCTACCGGGGAGCTGTTTTTT
NA	TRBJ1-4	TRBV15	TRBD1	CATSKGGSGGEKLFF	TGTGCCACCAGCAAGGGAGGGTCAGGGGGAGAAAAACTGTTTTTT
NA	TRBJ2-2	TRBV12-5	TRBD1	CASVTGTGRTGELFF	TGTGCTAGTGTTACCGGGACAGGGCGCACCGGGGAGCTGTTTTTT
NA	TRBJ1-3	TRBV1	NA	CTSSPRSNTIYF	TGCACCAGCAGCCCAAGATCAAACACCATATATTTT